This TCR beta chain was captured by sequencing in a study of T-cell reconstitution after alpha-beta-depleted transplantation in children. Broader study findings: Two months or so post-transplant, alpha-beta T cells reportedly derived from several hundred expanded graft clones.

Preparation of the TCRbeta library used unique molecular identifiers. TCRdb fed the PCR reads into MiXCR, producing one record per CDR3 protein. The data show approximately 110,000 distinct CDR3 sequences, with approximately 22% seen just once and 10% to 13% held by the top ten. This clonotype was seen repeatedly, ten times or more. The antigen is not known. The CDR3 extends over 17 amino acids. The V gene end was trimmed by 6 bases and the J gene end by 0 bases; junction bases not matched to a gene: 5. Germline V gene data show CDR1 as SGHRS and CDR2 as YFSETQ. This chain links TRBV5-1 with TRBJ2-6; 11 positions agree with TRBD1. The TCR was taken from a male patient between 2 and 15 years old who had a stem cell transplant for chronic granulomatous disease, so the T cells may come from the graft donor. This material consisted of PBMCs, mostly from graft donor cells, taken 180 days after TCRalphabeta/CD19-depleted stem cell transplant. The CDR3 sequence: CASNGQGAISGANVLTF. In nucleotides, the CDR3 is TGCGCCAGCAATGGACAGGGGGCGATCTCTGGGGCCAACGTCCTGACTTTC.